These 11 T cell receptor beta chains were sequenced from one sample in a study of OX40 agonist ivuxolimab in advanced cancers. Profiling relied on immunoSEQ multiplex PCR, and the TCRdb table lists in-frame clones only, not all of them. Among more than 70,000 clones, 80% to 90% were seen once, and the ten largest hold 11%. Source: CD4+ or CD8+ T cells sorted from blood, taken in a trial of the OX40 agonist ivuxolimab. The source of these receptors is an adult with an advanced solid tumor such as melanoma, head and neck, liver or kidney cancer.

This clone was seen only once. The genes are TRBV19 and TRBJ2-5, with no clear D. Gene TRBJ2-7 matches the end of the DNA better, so the J call may be wrong. Germline V gene sequence: CDR1 LNHDA, CDR2 SQIVND (reference sequence). The CDR3 covers 13 residues. The CDR3: CASSSQTFYEQYF. CDR3 in DNA: TGTGCCAGTAGTAGTCAGACTTTCTACGAGCAGTACTTC.

This sequence joins TRBV4-2 and TRBJ2-7; 11 bases are a match to TRBD1. CDR3 length: 15 amino acids. Per the germline V gene, CDR1 is LGHNA and CDR2 is YNFKEQ. V was pared by 1 base and J by 3 bases, with 2 bases of the junction left unmatched. CDR3 sequence (DNA): TGTGCCAGCAGCCAAGTCGGGACAGGGGGCTACGAGCAGTACTTC. Protein sequence: CASSQVGTGGYEQYF.

The chain employs TRBV7-2 and TRBJ2-2, with no clear D. V was shortened by 1 base and J by 1 base, with 7 bases between the two germline ends. The CDR3 extends over 15 amino acids. The germline V gene has CDR1 SGHTA and CDR2 FQGNSA. The CDR3 nucleotides read TGTGCCAGCAGCTTAGTCCAGAGGAACACCGGGGAGCTGTTTTTT. It codes for CASSLVQRNTGELFF.

This clone has a handful of counts. The rearrangement uses TRBV7-9 and TRBJ1-1; no reliable D call. The CDR3 contains 13 residues. Germline loops: CDR1 SEHNR, CDR2 FQNEAQ (reference sequence). Trimming removed 3 bases at V and 1 base at J, with 6 bases between. This CDR3 reads CASSFEQNTEAFF. CDR3 DNA: TGTGCCAGCAGCTTTGAGCAGAACACTGAAGCTTTCTTT. The full variable domain, its missing parts supplied by reference TRBV7-9 and TRBJ1-1, is DTGVSQNPRHKITKRGQNVTFRCDPISEHNRLYWYRQTLGQGPEFLTYFQNEAQLEKSRLLSDRFSAERPKGSFSTLEIQRTEQGDSAMYLCASSFEQNTEAFFGQGTRLTVV.

The chain combines TRBV29-1 with TRBJ2-5; D is unresolved. The germline V gene encodes CDR1 SQVTM and CDR2 ANQGSEA. Deletions cut 3 bases from V and 3 bases from J, with 8 bases between. The CDR3 covers 12 residues. The DNA of the CDR3 is TGCAGCGTTGAGCAGGCTAAAGAGACCCAGTACTTC. It translates to CSVEQAKETQYF.

The chain couples TRBV6-5 to TRBJ2-7; D remains ambiguous. V lost 3 bases, J lost 5 bases, and 11 bases lay in between. Germline assignment: CDR1 MNHEY and CDR2 SVGAGI. This CDR3 is 13 amino acids long. DNA for the CDR3: TGTGCCAGCAGTTATAAAATAGCCCACGAGCAGTACTTC. It translates to CASSYKIAHEQYF.

The chain couples TRBV25-1 to TRBJ2-3; D call uncertain. Trimming removed 4 bases from V and 0 bases from J, with 11 bases in between. Germline CDR1 MGHDK, CDR2 SYGVNS. CDR3 length equals 15 residues. CDR3 nucleotides: TGTGCCAGCAGTGTCAGCCGCGCTAGCACAGATACGCAGTATTTT. Protein: CASSVSRASTDTQYF.

The chain recombines TRBV7-2 with TRBJ1-1; tentative D call: TRBD1 (5 bases). The CDR3 spans 14 residues. Germline-derived CDR1 and CDR2 are SGHTA and FQGNSA. Trimming took 5 bases from V and 5 from J, leaving 15 bases between them. CDR3 protein: CASSPRAGKTEAFF. The CDR3 DNA reads as TGTGCCAGCAGCCCTCGGGCAGGGAAAACTGAAGCTTTCTTT.

V gene TRBV15 combines with J gene TRBJ2-3, with 10 nucleotides matching TRBD2. Per germline, CDR1 LNHNV and CDR2 YYDKDF (reference sequence). The junction had 11 bases not matched to a gene; V was cut back by 3 bases and J by 5 bases. This CDR3 is built from 17 residues. In DNA, the CDR3 is TGTGCCACCAGCAGGCAACCCCGGCTAGCGGGAGAAGATACGCAGTATTTT. It translates to CATSRQPRLAGEDTQYF. Using reference TRBV15 and TRBJ2-3 for the parts outside the CDR3, the full variable domain is DAMVIQNPRYQVTQFGKPVTLSCSQTLNHNVMYWYQQKSSQAPKLLFHYYDKDFNNEADTPDNFQSRRPNTSFCFLDIRSPGLGDTAMYLCATSRQPRLAGEDTQYFGPGTRLTVL.

This clone was observed a single time. The genes are TRBV28 and TRBJ1-1, with TRBD1 as a possible D gene (5 bases). CDR3 length equals 15 residues. The V and J ends lost 9 bases and 1 base respectively, with 18 bases between them. The germline CDR1 and CDR2 sequences are MDHEN and SYDVKM. The CDR3 protein is CASLSPGTGNTEAFF. The CDR3 coding sequence is TGTGCCAGTCTCTCACCCGGGACGGGGAACACTGAAGCTTTCTTT.

The rearrangement joins TRBV18 to TRBJ1-1; no definite D call. The CDR3 extends over 13 amino acids. Germline CDR1 and CDR2: KGHSH and LQKENI. V was trimmed by 5 bases and J by 4 bases, leaving 11 bases between them. Here the CDR3 DNA reads TGTGCCAGCTCAACGGTCGTTGGCACTGAAGCTTTCTTT. Protein: CASSTVVGTEAFF.